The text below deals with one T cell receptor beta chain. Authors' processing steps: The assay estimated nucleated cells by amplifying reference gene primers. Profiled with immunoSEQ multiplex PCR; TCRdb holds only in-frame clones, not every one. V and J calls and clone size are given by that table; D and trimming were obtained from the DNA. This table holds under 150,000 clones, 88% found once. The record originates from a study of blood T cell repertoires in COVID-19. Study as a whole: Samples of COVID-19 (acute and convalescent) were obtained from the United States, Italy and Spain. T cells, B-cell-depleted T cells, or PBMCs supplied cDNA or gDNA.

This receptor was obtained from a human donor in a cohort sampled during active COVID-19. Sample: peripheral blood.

The CDR3, as DNA: TGTGCCATCAGTGAGCCCCAAGATAGTTATGGCTACACCTTC. This sequence encodes CAISEPQDSYGYTF. The rearrangement joins TRBV10-3 to TRBJ1-2; D unresolved. The CDR3 consists of 14 residues. Germline assignment: CDR1 ENHRY and CDR2 SYGVKD. The V gene lost 2 bases and the J gene lost 5 bases, with 12 bases spanning the gap.